These T cell receptor beta chains were read from a single sample in a study of long-term antiretroviral therapy in people with HIV. The data were produced by immunoSEQ multiplex PCR, yet TCRdb's version contains in-frame clones alone and is incomplete. The table shows 36,000 or so clones, with roughly 87% occurring only once. The input for sequencing was unsorted PBMCs, taken 0.6 years after starting antiretroviral therapy. The receptors were gathered from a man younger than 35 with HIV. Both conserved end residues are part of each CDR3. A D gene is named only where the DNA matches it firmly. Only part of the rows carry a size: once, few, many, or a class if the clone is expanded.

D gene: .; clone size: .; V gene: TRBV28; J gene: TRBJ2-7; CDR3 DNA: TGTGCCAGCAAGGACTCCTACGAGCAGTACTTC; CDR3 protein: CASKDSYEQYF
D gene: .; clone size: .; V gene: TRBV28; J gene: TRBJ2-7; CDR3 DNA: TGTGCCAGCACTCCGACAGGAGGAAGCTACGAGCAGTACTTC; CDR3 protein: CASTPTGGSYEQYF
D gene: .; clone size: few; V gene: TRBV5-1; J gene: TRBJ2-7; CDR3 DNA: TGCGCCAGCAGCTTGGGAGGGAGTGGTATCTACGAGCAGTACTTC; CDR3 protein: CASSLGGSGIYEQYF
D gene: TRBD2; clone size: .; V gene: TRBV5-4; J gene: TRBJ2-1; CDR3 DNA: TGTGCCAGCAGCCAGGAAAGCGGGAGGGGCTACAATGAGCAGTTCTTC; CDR3 protein: CASSQESGRGYNEQFF
D gene: .; clone size: .; V gene: TRBV7-7; J gene: TRBJ2-3; CDR3 DNA: TGTGCTAGCAGCTTTTCCGGGAGTGGAGATACGCAGTATTTT; CDR3 protein: CASSFSGSGDTQYF
D gene: .; clone size: .; V gene: TRBV7-2; J gene: TRBJ1-5; CDR3 DNA: TGTGCCAGCAGCCGGCAGGAAAGTCAGCCCCAGCATTTT; CDR3 protein: CASSRQESQPQHF
D gene: TRBD1; clone size: .; V gene: TRBV5-1; J gene: TRBJ2-7; CDR3 DNA: TGCGCCAGCGCCAGGACCGCCGGGACAGGTACCTACGAGCAGTACTTC; CDR3 protein: CASARTAGTGTYEQYF
D gene: TRBD1; clone size: .; V gene: TRBV6-5; J gene: TRBJ2-7; CDR3 DNA: TGTGCCAGCAGGACCGGGACAGGGAATAACGAGCAGTACTTC; CDR3 protein: CASRTGTGNNEQYF
D gene: TRBD1; clone size: .; V gene: TRBV7-8; J gene: TRBJ2-5; CDR3 DNA: TGTGCCAGCAGCTTAGCGGGACAGCAAGAGACCCAGTACTTC; CDR3 protein: CASSLAGQQETQYF
D gene: .; clone size: .; V gene: TRBV6-6; J gene: TRBJ2-7; CDR3 DNA: TGTGCCAGCAGTCCCACATTCTACTACGAGCAGTACTTC; CDR3 protein: CASSPTFYYEQYF
D gene: .; clone size: .; V gene: TRBV7-7; J gene: TRBJ2-5; CDR3 DNA: TGTGCTAGCAGCTTAGATCGAGGCGGGACCCAGTACTTC; CDR3 protein: CASSLDRGGTQYF
D gene: .; clone size: .; V gene: TRBV29-1; J gene: TRBJ2-7; CDR3 DNA: TGCAGCGTTGCCCAGGGGAGCTCCTACGAGCAGTACTTC; CDR3 protein: CSVAQGSSYEQYF
D gene: .; clone size: .; V gene: TRBV2; J gene: TRBJ1-1; CDR3 DNA: TGTGCCAGCAGTGAAGGCGCGGGGAGAGCTTTCTTT; CDR3 protein: CASSEGAGRAFF
D gene: TRBD2; clone size: .; V gene: TRBV7-2; J gene: TRBJ2-7; CDR3 DNA: TGTGCGGAAGGGGTAGCGGGAACGAGTGAGCAGTACTTC; CDR3 protein: CAEGVAGTSEQYF
D gene: TRBD2; clone size: .; V gene: TRBV5-1; J gene: TRBJ2-7; CDR3 DNA: TGCGCCAGCAGCTCCGAGGGACTAGCGGGAGGTACGAACCAAATCGAGCAGTACTTC; CDR3 protein: CASSSEGLAGGTNQIEQYF
D gene: .; clone size: .; V gene: TRBV30; J gene: TRBJ1-2; CDR3 DNA: TGTGCCTGGACCTCAAAAGGGGGCTATGGCTACACCTTC; CDR3 protein: CAWTSKGGYGYTF
D gene: .; clone size: .; V gene: TRBV7-3; J gene: TRBJ2-3; CDR3 DNA: TGTGCCAGCAGCTTAAATCACAGAGGGAGCGCAGATACGCAGTATTTT; CDR3 protein: CASSLNHRGSADTQYF
D gene: .; clone size: .; V gene: TRBV5-4; J gene: TRBJ2-5; CDR3 DNA: TGTGCCAGCAGCCCTACCAGCCAAGAGACCCAGTACTTC; CDR3 protein: CASSPTSQETQYF
D gene: TRBD2; clone size: .; V gene: TRBV7-8; J gene: TRBJ2-5; CDR3 DNA: TGTGCCAGCAGCCTCAGCGGGGGGCGGCGGGAGACCCAGTACTTC; CDR3 protein: CASSLSGGRRETQYF
D gene: .; clone size: .; V gene: TRBV5-1; J gene: TRBJ2-3; CDR3 DNA: TGCGCCAGCGGGATCTCATCAGATACGCAGTATTTT; CDR3 protein: CASGISSDTQYF
D gene: .; clone size: .; V gene: TRBV19; J gene: TRBJ1-2; CDR3 DNA: TGTGCCAGTAGAGGCCCGTCCAGCTATGGCTACACCTTC; CDR3 protein: CASRGPSSYGYTF
D gene: .; clone size: .; V gene: TRBV7-2; J gene: TRBJ1-1; CDR3 DNA: TGTGCCAGCATATTACAGGGAGGAACTTTCTTT; CDR3 protein: CASILQGGTFF
D gene: .; clone size: .; V gene: TRBV27; J gene: TRBJ2-7; CDR3 DNA: TGTGCCAGCAGTTTATTGTTAGGGGGTTTCGAGCAGTACTTC; CDR3 protein: CASSLLLGGFEQYF
D gene: TRBD2; clone size: .; V gene: TRBV5-1; J gene: TRBJ2-3; CDR3 DNA: TGCGCCAGCAGCTTGGGACTAGCCGGCACAGATACGCAGTATTTT; CDR3 protein: CASSLGLAGTDTQYF
D gene: .; clone size: .; V gene: TRBV6-5; J gene: TRBJ1-2; CDR3 DNA: TGTGCCAGCAGTTTCCGGGACTCCCGAGGCTATGGCTACACCTTC; CDR3 protein: CASSFRDSRGYGYTF
D gene: TRBD1; clone size: .; V gene: TRBV7-6; J gene: TRBJ1-3; CDR3 DNA: TGTGCCAGCAGCTTAGACGACCCGACAGGGACGAAAAACACCATATATTTT; CDR3 protein: CASSLDDPTGTKNTIYF
D gene: .; clone size: .; V gene: TRBV29-1; J gene: TRBJ2-7; CDR3 DNA: TGCAGCGTTTCTCAGACATCTCTAGGCGAGCAGTACTTC; CDR3 protein: CSVSQTSLGEQYF
D gene: TRBD1; clone size: .; V gene: TRBV2; J gene: TRBJ1-1; CDR3 DNA: TGTGCCAGCCAACTCCGGGACAGCTCTGAAGCTTTCTTT; CDR3 protein: CASQLRDSSEAFF
D gene: .; clone size: .; V gene: TRBV7-2; J gene: TRBJ2-1; CDR3 DNA: TGTGCCAGCAGCTTACCTGGAGGAGGCAATGAGCAGTTCTTC; CDR3 protein: CASSLPGGGNEQFF
D gene: .; clone size: .; V gene: TRBV7-9; J gene: TRBJ1-2; CDR3 DNA: TGTGCCAGCAGCCAACCATTCAACTATGGCTACACCTTC; CDR3 protein: CASSQPFNYGYTF
D gene: TRBD1; clone size: .; V gene: TRBV5-4; J gene: TRBJ2-2; CDR3 DNA: TGTGCCAGCAGCTTGGGGGGCGGCAGGGGGTCCGGGGAGCTGTTTTTT; CDR3 protein: CASSLGGGRGSGELFF
D gene: TRBD1; clone size: once; V gene: TRBV15; J gene: TRBJ1-1; CDR3 DNA: TGTGCCACCAGCAGACCTGGGACAGCTGAAGCTTTCTTT; CDR3 protein: CATSRPGTAEAFF